This T cell receptor (beta chain) was sequenced in a study of Graves' ophthalmopathy and Graves' hyperthyroidism. This clonotype was detected many times. This CDR3 spans 16 amino acids. V was clipped by 7 bases and J by 1 base; unmatched bases: 8. RNA transcripts were the template, and TCR beta CDR3 regions were amplified from them. Second-round multiplex PCR came after a first-round RT-PCR that employed HTBI primers. TCRdb re-analysed the multiplex PCR reads in MiXCR, keeping a single row per CDR3 protein. The sample lists fewer than 400,000 distinct CDR3 sequences; about 18% were seen once. The specimen was peripheral blood. The rearrangement links TRBV12-3 or TRBV12-4 to TRBJ1-1, with 11 bases fitting TRBD1. The sequence came from a woman younger than 35 with Graves' ophthalmopathy. CDR3 sequence: CASIPGTGGKNTEAFF. CDR3 nucleotides: TGTGCCAGCATTCCCGGGACAGGGGGAAAGAACACTGAAGCTTTCTTT.